The rows below give T cell receptor beta chains drawn from one sample of a study of cytomegalovirus exposure and HLA in healthy donors. Repertoires were generated with immunoSEQ multiplex PCR, while TCRdb's copy carries only in-frame clones and drops some. Of about 120,000 clones in the sample, approximately 80% are singletons; the top ten hold 7.5% to 9.5%. The specimen was PBMCs. The receptors stem from a female donor in good health and CMV-seropositive. Each CDR3 is given with its conserved first and last residue. A D gene is named only where the DNA matches it firmly. Clone size, where shown, is once, few, many, or a class for clones that have expanded.

>TRBD1|TRBV9|TRBJ1-3|NA
CASSVGQGAVGNTIYF
TGTGCCAGCAGCGTTGGGCAGGGGGCCGTTGGAAACACCATATATTTT
>NA|TRBV7-9|TRBJ1-1|few
CASSLQVDTEAFF
TGTGCCAGCAGCTTGCAGGTGGACACTGAAGCTTTCTTT
>TRBD2|TRBV5-4|TRBJ2-3|NA
CASSLAGGHDTQYF
TGTGCCAGCAGCTTAGCGGGGGGCCACGATACGCAGTATTTT
>NA|TRBV5-4|TRBJ2-5|once
CASSLQGGETQYF
TGTGCCAGCAGCTTACAGGGCGGGGAGACCCAGTACTTC
>TRBD1|TRBV7-9|TRBJ2-4|few
CASSQGQGLAKNIQYF
TGTGCCAGCAGCCAGGGACAGGGGCTAGCCAAAAACATTCAGTACTTC
>TRBD2|TRBV7-3|TRBJ2-2|NA
CASSSLAGGDTGELFF
TGTGCCAGCAGCTCCCTAGCGGGGGGGGACACCGGGGAGCTGTTTTTT
>NA|TRBV27|TRBJ1-2|NA
CASSSRQALANYGYTF
TGTGCCAGCAGTTCCAGACAGGCCTTAGCTAACTATGGCTACACCTTC
>NA|TRBV6-5|TRBJ2-7|NA
CASSYSPGVGEQYF
TGTGCCAGCAGTTACTCCCCGGGGGTGGGCGAGCAGTACTTC
>TRBD2|TRBV5-4|TRBJ2-1|NA
CASSPRTSGAFEQFF
TGTGCCAGCAGCCCTAGGACTAGCGGGGCTTTTGAGCAGTTCTTC
>NA|TRBV19|TRBJ1-1|NA
CARMGPPQAFF
TGTGCCAGAATGGGCCCCCCCCAAGCTTTCTTT
>TRBD2|TRBV5-4|TRBJ2-1|NA
CASRDSGGGYNEQFF
TGTGCCAGCAGGGATAGCGGGGGGGGATACAATGAGCAGTTCTTC
>TRBD1|TRBV7-2|TRBJ2-5|NA
CASSLGPPRQGLLQETQYF
TGTGCCAGCAGCTTGGGCCCTCCGCGACAGGGATTGTTACAAGAGACCCAGTACTTC
>TRBD2|TRBV5-1|TRBJ2-3|NA
CASSPKTSGVTDTQYF
TGCGCCAGCAGCCCGAAGACTAGCGGGGTCACAGATACGCAGTATTTT
>NA|TRBV5-1|TRBJ1-2|NA
CASSLDSSNYGYTF
TGCGCCAGCAGCTTAGACAGTTCTAACTATGGCTACACCTTC
>NA|TRBV11-2|TRBJ2-3|NA
CASSPRARDQDTQYF
TGTGCCAGCAGCCCAAGGGCCAGGGATCAGGATACGCAGTATTTT
>NA|TRBV10-3|TRBJ2-5|few
CAISEWGDNQYF
TGTGCCATCAGTGAGTGGGGAGACAACCAGTACTTC
>NA|TRBV18|TRBJ1-6|NA
CASSPTESSSPLHF
TGTGCCAGCTCACCGACAGAGTCCAGTTCACCCCTCCACTTT
>TRBD1|TRBV18|TRBJ2-7|NA
CASSPTGREQYF
TGTGCCAGCTCACCGACAGGGCGCGAGCAGTACTTC
>NA|TRBV2|TRBJ2-7|once
CASKTVYEQYF
TGTGCCAGCAAGACAGTCTACGAGCAGTACTTC
>TRBD1|TRBV29-1|TRBJ2-5|NA
CSVPTGTGAWETQYF
TGCAGCGTTCCCACCGGGACAGGGGCCTGGGAGACCCAGTACTTC
>NA|TRBV7-2|TRBJ1-2|NA
CASSLGANYGYTF
TGTGCCAGCAGCTTAGGAGCTAACTATGGCTACACCTTC
>NA|TRBV4-3|TRBJ2-2|NA
CASSRRWQGGTGELFF
TGCGCCAGCAGCCGGCGGTGGCAGGGTGGTACCGGGGAGCTGTTTTTT
>TRBD2|TRBV2|TRBJ2-4|once
CASSAGGLGQYF
TGTGCCAGCAGTGCGGGGGGGCTTGGACAGTACTTC
>TRBD1|TRBV5-1|TRBJ1-2|NA
CASSSGQDYYGYTF
TGCGCCAGCAGCTCGGGACAGGACTATTATGGCTACACCTTC
>TRBD1|TRBV18|TRBJ1-5|NA
CASSPTGDSNQPQHF
TGTGCCAGCTCACCCACAGGGGATAGCAATCAGCCCCAGCATTTT
>TRBD1|TRBV7-3|TRBJ1-1|NA
CASSIGTANTEAFF
TGTGCCAGCAGCATCGGGACAGCGAACACTGAAGCTTTCTTT
>NA|TRBV2|TRBJ1-1|NA
CASSEAPGRTEAFF
TGTGCCAGCAGTGAAGCGCCAGGGAGGACTGAAGCTTTCTTT
>TRBD1|TRBV5-1|TRBJ2-7|NA
CASSPRLTGSEQYF
TGCGCCAGCAGCCCTAGGTTGACAGGGAGCGAGCAGTACTTC
>NA|TRBV30|TRBJ1-2|NA
CAWSGADVGYTF
TGTGCCTGGTCTGGGGCGGATGTCGGCTACACCTTC
>NA|TRBV4-3|TRBJ1-6|NA
CASSPSFFARNSPLHF
TGCGCCAGCAGCCCAAGTTTTTTCGCCAGGAATTCACCCCTCCACTTT
>NA|TRBV7-6|TRBJ1-1|NA
CASSLGAGGSNTEAFF
TGTGCCAGCAGCTTAGGGGCGGGGGGCAGCAACACTGAAGCTTTCTTT
>TRBD1|TRBV7-2|TRBJ2-7|NA
CASSLGWTGYEQYF
TGTGCCAGCAGCTTAGGGTGGACAGGGTACGAGCAGTACTTC
>NA|TRBV5-1|TRBJ2-3|NA
CASSLGDRATDTQYF
TGCGCCAGCAGCTTAGGGGATCGTGCCACAGATACGCAGTATTTT
>NA|TRBV7-2|TRBJ2-2|few
CASSLNPGNTGELFF
TGTGCCAGCAGCTTAAACCCGGGGAACACCGGGGAGCTGTTTTTT
>TRBD1|TRBV25-1|TRBJ1-1|NA
CASSGDSRNTEAFF
TGTGCCAGCAGTGGGGACAGCCGGAACACTGAAGCTTTCTTT
>NA|TRBV6-1|TRBJ1-1|NA
CASSEQGSTEAFF
TGTGCCAGCAGTGAACAGGGGTCCACTGAAGCTTTCTTT
>TRBD2|TRBV27|TRBJ2-1|few
CASSSKPHVEGAGADEQFF
TGTGCCAGCAGTTCAAAACCACACGTCGAGGGAGCGGGGGCGGATGAGCAGTTCTTC
>TRBD1|TRBV6-5|TRBJ1-1|NA
CASSRDRAYTEAFF
TGTGCCAGCAGCCGGGACAGGGCGTACACTGAAGCTTTCTTT
>NA|TRBV7-9|TRBJ1-4|NA
CASSNAGSSNEKLFF
TGTGCCAGCAGTAACGCAGGGTCTTCTAATGAAAAACTGTTTTTT
>NA|TRBV15|TRBJ1-2|NA
CATSSTSAFIWTAQGYGYTF
TGTGCCACCAGCTCAACCTCGGCTTTTATTTGGACAGCTCAAGGCTATGGCTACACCTTC
>TRBD1|TRBV5-1|TRBJ2-5|NA
CASTTRQGETQYF
TGCGCCAGCACCACCAGACAGGGAGAGACCCAGTACTTC
>NA|TRBV6-5|TRBJ2-7|few
CASSNTGGSEQYF
TGTGCCAGCAGCAATACCGGGGGATCCGAGCAGTACTTC
>TRBD2|TRBV11-2|TRBJ2-3|few
CASSFRLAGGKNNTQYF
TGTGCCAGCAGCTTCCGACTAGCGGGGGGGAAAAACAATACGCAGTATTTT
>TRBD1|TRBV4-3|TRBJ1-1|NA
CASSHTQGGNTEAFF
TGCGCCAGCAGCCATACACAGGGGGGGAACACTGAAGCTTTCTTT
>NA|TRBV5-1|TRBJ1-4|NA
CASSQTGHDNEKLFF
TGCGCCAGCAGCCAAACGGGACACGATAATGAAAAACTGTTTTTT
>NA|TRBV7-2|TRBJ2-7|NA
CASSLGRGVYEQYF
TGTGCCAGCAGCTTAGGTAGGGGCGTGTACGAGCAGTACTTC
>NA|TRBV2|TRBJ1-1|once
CASSVLQMNTEAFF
TGTGCCAGCAGTGTTCTACAGATGAACACTGAAGCTTTCTTT
>NA|TRBV7-2|TRBJ1-3|NA
CASSLGHGYGNTIYF
TGTGCCAGCAGCCTGGGACACGGATATGGAAACACCATATATTTT
>NA|TRBV28|TRBJ2-7|once
CASNKRTELSFDF
TGTGCCAGCAATAAGCGGACGGAACTCAGTTTTGACTTC
>NA|TRBV9|TRBJ2-5|once
CASSPSGRQETQYF
TGTGCCAGCAGCCCATCCGGTCGGCAAGAGACCCAGTACTTC
>TRBD1|TRBV13|TRBJ2-7|NA
CASSPGTGEGNEQYF
TGTGCCAGCAGCCCGGGGACAGGGGAAGGGAACGAGCAGTACTTC
>NA|TRBV6-5|TRBJ2-1|NA
CASSSPVGGSYNEQFF
TGTGCCAGCAGTTCCCCAGTCGGGGGCTCCTACAATGAGCAGTTCTTC
>NA|TRBV10-2|TRBJ1-1|NA
CASTGGGNTEAFF
TGCGCCAGCACCGGTGGAGGGAACACTGAAGCTTTCTTT
>TRBD1|TRBV7-2|TRBJ1-6|NA
CASSLRTGDSPLHF
TGTGCCAGCAGCTTAAGGACAGGGGATTCACCCCTCCACTTT
>TRBD1|TRBV6-6|TRBJ1-1|NA
CASSWALGQTEAFF
TGTGCCAGCAGTTGGGCCTTGGGACAGACTGAAGCTTTCTTT